The 11 T cell receptor beta chains reported below all come from one sample, sequenced in a study of cytomegalovirus exposure and HLA in healthy donors. PCR amplification relied on 60 Vbeta primers (plus 13 Jbeta primers). Measured with immunoSEQ multiplex PCR; TCRdb has only the in-frame clones, and not every one. This sample's table has some 160,000 clones. Sequenced material: PBMCs. The source is a man aged 25 to 40 in good health and CMV-seronegative.

On this clone itself: One junction end disagrees with the germline gene, perhaps due to a read error. This chain uses TRBV28 with TRBJ2-5; 8 bases fit TRBD1. This CDR3 has 12 residues. Germline loops: CDR1 MDHEN, CDR2 SYDVKM. CDR3 amino acids: CACRTGRETQYF. In DNA form, the CDR3 reads TGTGCCTGCAGGACAGGGCGAGAGACCCAGTACTTC.

V is TRBV5-1 and J is TRBJ2-4, with 11 bases that match TRBD2. This CDR3 region has 17 residues. The junction had 10 bases not matched to a gene; V was cut back by 1 base and J by 7 bases. Per the germline V gene, CDR1 is SGHRS and CDR2 is YFSETQ. CDR3 amino acids: CASSLFTSGRVGNIQYF. CDR3 coding DNA: TGCGCCAGCAGCTTGTTTACTAGCGGGAGAGTTGGGAACATTCAGTACTTC.

The rearrangement uses TRBV2 and TRBJ2-6; 8 bases agree with TRBD1. The CDR3 loop spans 19 amino acids. With 7 bases clipped from V and 1 base from J, the junction kept 15 bases outside the gene matches. The germline V gene encodes CDR1 SNHLY and CDR2 FYNNEI. CDR3 nucleotides: TGTGCCAGCACCGACGGTTGGACAGGGCCTTCGTCTGGGGCCAACGTCCTGACTTTC. As protein: CASTDGWTGPSSGANVLTF.

The genes are TRBV6-4 and TRBJ1-1, with D possibly matching TRBD1 (6 bases). Germline assignment: CDR1 MRHNA and CDR2 SNTAGT. V was trimmed by 6 bases and J by 1 base, leaving 12 bases between them. The CDR3 runs 14 residues. CDR3 residues: CASSRQASNTEAFF. In nucleotides, the CDR3 is TGTGCCAGCAGCAGACAGGCTTCGAACACTGAAGCTTTCTTT.

The V gene is TRBV13, the J gene TRBJ1-4; 7 positions match TRBD1. Germline V gives CDR1 PRHDT, CDR2 FYEKMQ (reference sequence). Trimming took 2 bases from V and 8 from J; bases not matched to a gene: 5. CDR3 size: 14 residues. In nucleotides, the CDR3 is TGTGCCAGCAGCTTAACAGGGGAGAGAGAAAAACTGTTTTTT. Amino acids: CASSLTGEREKLFF.

This chain links TRBV11-1 with TRBJ2-2, with TRBD1 matching over 7 bases. Germline CDR1 reads SGHAT; CDR2 reads FQDESV (reference sequence). The J segment lost 3 bases and the V segment lost 3 bases, leaving 4 bases of the junction unmatched. The CDR3 has 15 amino acids. CDR3 in DNA: TGTGCCAGCAGCTTTCGACAGGGAGACACCGGGGAGCTGTTTTTT. Protein product: CASSFRQGDTGELFF. Variable domain in full (rest from reference TRBV11-1 and TRBJ2-2): EAEVAQSPRYKITEKSQAVAFWCDPISGHATLYWYRQILGQGPELLVQFQDESVVDDSQLPKDRFSAERLKGVDSTLKIQPAELGDSAMYLCASSFRQGDTGELFFGEGSRLTVL.

The CDR3 DNA reads TGTGCCAGCAGTGCGGTACTAGCGGGACGAGAGACCCAGTACTTC. This codes for CASSAVLAGRETQYF. The chain carries TRBV6-1 and TRBJ2-5; 10 nucleotides line up with TRBD2. This CDR3 has 15 amino acids. The germline V gene encodes CDR1 MNHNS and CDR2 SASEGT. J was trimmed by 4 bases and V by 4 bases; bases with no gene match: 6.

This sequence joins TRBV29-1 and TRBJ2-5; 12 bases map to TRBD2. V lost 7 bases, J lost 4 bases, and 10 bases stayed unmatched. Germline loops: CDR1 SQVTM, CDR2 ANQGSEA. The CDR3 totals 15 residues. In DNA form, the CDR3 reads TGCAGCGCCTTGACTAGCGGGAGATATGGAGAGACCCAGTACTTC. Translating gives CSALTSGRYGETQYF.

The rearrangement joins TRBV28 to TRBJ2-7; D is perhaps TRBD2 (5 bases). The CDR3 extends over 12 amino acids. Trimming cost V 9 bases and J 4 bases, with 13 bases left between them. Germline lookup yields CDR1 MDHEN and CDR2 SYDVKM. CDR3 in amino acids: CASRETGYEQYF. As DNA, the CDR3 is TGTGCCAGTAGGGAGACGGGGTACGAGCAGTACTTC.

This chain uses TRBV30 with TRBJ2-1, with 9 bases aligning to TRBD2. Germline V gene data show CDR1 as GTSNPN and CDR2 as SVGIG (reference sequence). The CDR3 runs to 13 residues. The junction had 7 bases not matched to a gene; V was cut back by 6 bases and J by 7 bases. DNA of the CDR3: TGTGCCTGCTTAGCGGGAGTAAGGAATGAGCAGTTCTTC. Amino acid sequence: CACLAGVRNEQFF.

V usage is TRBV18 and J usage is TRBJ2-1; TRBD2 matches at 8 bases. The germline gives CDR1 KGHSH, CDR2 LQKENI. This CDR3 region has 16 residues. J gave up 4 bases and V 0 bases, and 5 bases lay outside the gene matches. The CDR3 region has the DNA TGTGCCAGCTCACCACCCGGCCGCGGGGGGTACAATGAGCAGTTCTTC. This encodes CASSPPGRGGYNEQFF.